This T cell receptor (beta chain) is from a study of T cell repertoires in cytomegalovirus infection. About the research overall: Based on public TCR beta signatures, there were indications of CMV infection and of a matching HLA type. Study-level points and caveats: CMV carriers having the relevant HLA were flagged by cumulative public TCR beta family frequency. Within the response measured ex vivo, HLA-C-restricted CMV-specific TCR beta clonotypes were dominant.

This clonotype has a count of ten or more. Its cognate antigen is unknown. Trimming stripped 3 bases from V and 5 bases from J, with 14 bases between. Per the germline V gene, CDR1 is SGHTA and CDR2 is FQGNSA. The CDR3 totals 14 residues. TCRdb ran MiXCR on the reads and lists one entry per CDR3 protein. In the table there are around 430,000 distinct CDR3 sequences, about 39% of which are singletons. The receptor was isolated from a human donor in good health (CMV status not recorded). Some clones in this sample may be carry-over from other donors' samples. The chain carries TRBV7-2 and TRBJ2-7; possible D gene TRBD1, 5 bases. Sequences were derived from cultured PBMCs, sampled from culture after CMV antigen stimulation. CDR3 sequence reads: CASSFKLGVDEQYF. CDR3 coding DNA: TGTGCCAGCAGCTTTAAGTTAGGGGTAGACGAGCAGTACTTC.